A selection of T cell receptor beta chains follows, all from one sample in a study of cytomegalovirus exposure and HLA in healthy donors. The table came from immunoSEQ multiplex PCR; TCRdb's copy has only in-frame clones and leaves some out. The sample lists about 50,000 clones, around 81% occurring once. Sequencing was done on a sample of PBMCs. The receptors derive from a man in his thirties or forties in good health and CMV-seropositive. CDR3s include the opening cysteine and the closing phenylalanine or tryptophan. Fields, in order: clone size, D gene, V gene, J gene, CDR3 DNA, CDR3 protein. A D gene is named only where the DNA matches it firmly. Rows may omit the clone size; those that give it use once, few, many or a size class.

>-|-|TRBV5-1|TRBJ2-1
TGCGCCAGCAGCTTGGATCCTAGGTACAATGAGCAGTTCTTC
CASSLDPRYNEQFF
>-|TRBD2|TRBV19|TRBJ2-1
TGTGCCAGTAGTATGACCGAACTAGCGGTCAATGAGCAGTTCTTC
CASSMTELAVNEQFF
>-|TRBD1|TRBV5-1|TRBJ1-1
TGCGCCAGCAGCCCCCGACAGGGCACGAACACTGAAGCTTTCTTT
CASSPRQGTNTEAFF
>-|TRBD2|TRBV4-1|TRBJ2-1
TGCGCCAGCAGCTTGTGGACTAGCGGGGGGCACAATGAGCAGTTCTTC
CASSLWTSGGHNEQFF
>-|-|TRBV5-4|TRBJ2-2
TGTGCCAGCAGCCCCAAGACAGTCCAGGACACCGGGGAGCTGTTTTTT
CASSPKTVQDTGELFF
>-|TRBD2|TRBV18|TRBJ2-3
TGTGCCAGCTCACCACGACTAGCGGGGGGGTTGAGCACAGATACGCAGTATTTT
CASSPRLAGGLSTDTQYF
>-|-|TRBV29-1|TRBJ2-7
TGCAGCGTTAGTCAGCTGGCACAAAGCGGAGGGGAGCAGTACTTC
CSVSQLAQSGGEQYF
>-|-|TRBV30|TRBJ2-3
TGTGCCTGGACGGGGTCGTTAGGCACAGATACGCAGTATTTT
CAWTGSLGTDTQYF
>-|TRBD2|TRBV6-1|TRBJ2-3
TGTGCCAGCAGTGAAAATCTAGCGGACACAGATACGCAGTATTTT
CASSENLADTDTQYF
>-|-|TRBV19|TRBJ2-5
TGTGCCAGTAATCAACAGGGCAACCAAGAGACCCAGTACTTC
CASNQQGNQETQYF
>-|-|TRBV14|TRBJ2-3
TGTGCCAGCAGCCGCGGACAGTCCGCTAGCACAGATACGCAGTATTTT
CASSRGQSASTDTQYF
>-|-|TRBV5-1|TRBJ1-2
TGCGCCAGCAGGTTAGACAGCTATGGCTACACCTTC
CASRLDSYGYTF
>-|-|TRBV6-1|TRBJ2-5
TGTGCCAGCAGCGCGCGGGGACCGTACCAAGAGACCCAGTACTTC
CASSARGPYQETQYF
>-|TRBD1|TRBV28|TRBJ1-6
TGTGCCAACTCCGGGACAGGGAGGAATTCACCCCTCCACTTT
CANSGTGRNSPLHF
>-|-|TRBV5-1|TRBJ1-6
TGCGCCAGCAGCTTAGAAGGGGGTAAATATTCACCCCTCCACTTT
CASSLEGGKYSPLHF
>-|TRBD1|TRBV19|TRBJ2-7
TGTGCCAGTTCCCGGACAGGACTTTCCCCGCCGGACGAGCAGTACTTC
CASSRTGLSPPDEQYF
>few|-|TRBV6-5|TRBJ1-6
TGTGCCAGCAGCCTCCTTTATTCACCCCTCCACTTT
CASSLLYSPLHF
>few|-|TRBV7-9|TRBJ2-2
TGTGCCAGCAGCTCGGACACCGGGGAGCTGTTTTTT
CASSSDTGELFF